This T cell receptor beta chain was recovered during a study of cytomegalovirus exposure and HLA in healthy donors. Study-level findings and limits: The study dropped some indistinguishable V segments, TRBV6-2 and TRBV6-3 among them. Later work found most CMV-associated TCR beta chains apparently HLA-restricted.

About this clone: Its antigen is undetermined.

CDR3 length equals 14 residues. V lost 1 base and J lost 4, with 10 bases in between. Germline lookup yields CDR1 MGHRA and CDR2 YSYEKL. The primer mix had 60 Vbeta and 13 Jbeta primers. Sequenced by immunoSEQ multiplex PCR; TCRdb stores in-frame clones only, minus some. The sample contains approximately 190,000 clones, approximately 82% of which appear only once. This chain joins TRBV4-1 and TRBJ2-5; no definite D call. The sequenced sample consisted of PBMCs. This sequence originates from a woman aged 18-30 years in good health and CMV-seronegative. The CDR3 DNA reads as TGCGCCAGCAGCCAAGTGTCAGGTGGAGAGACCCAGTACTTC. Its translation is CASSQVSGGETQYF.